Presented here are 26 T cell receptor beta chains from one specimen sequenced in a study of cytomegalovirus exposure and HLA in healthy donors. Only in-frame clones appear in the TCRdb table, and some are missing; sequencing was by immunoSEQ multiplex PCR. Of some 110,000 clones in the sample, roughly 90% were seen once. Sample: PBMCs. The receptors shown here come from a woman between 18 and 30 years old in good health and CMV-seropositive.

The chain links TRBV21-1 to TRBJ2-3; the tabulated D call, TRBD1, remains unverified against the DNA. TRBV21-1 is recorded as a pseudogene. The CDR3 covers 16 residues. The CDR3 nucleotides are TGTGCCAGCAGCAAAGGGACAGGGGGGGGCACAGATACGCAGTATTTT. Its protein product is CASSKGTGGGTDTQYF.

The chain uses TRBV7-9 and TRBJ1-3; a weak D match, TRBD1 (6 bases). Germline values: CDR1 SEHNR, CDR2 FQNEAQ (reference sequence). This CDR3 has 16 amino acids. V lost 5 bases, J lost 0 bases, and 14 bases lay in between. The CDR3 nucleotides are TGTGCCAGCAGCCCTCGGGACATCCTCTCTGGAAACACCATATATTTT. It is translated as CASSPRDILSGNTIYF.

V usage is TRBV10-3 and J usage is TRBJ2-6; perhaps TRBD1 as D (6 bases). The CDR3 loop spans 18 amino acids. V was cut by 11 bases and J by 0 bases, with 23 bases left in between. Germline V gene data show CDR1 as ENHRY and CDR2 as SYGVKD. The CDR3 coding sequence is TGTGCCGCCGCAGAGGCAGGGGCCCGCCTCTCTGGGGCCAACGTCCTGACTTTC. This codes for CAAAEAGARLSGANVLTF.

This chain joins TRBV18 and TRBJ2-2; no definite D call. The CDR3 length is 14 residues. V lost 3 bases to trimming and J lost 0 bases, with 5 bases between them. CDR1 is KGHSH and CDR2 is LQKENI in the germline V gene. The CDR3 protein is CASSPRTNTGELFF. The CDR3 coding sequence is TGTGCCAGCTCACCGCGAACGAACACCGGGGAGCTGTTTTTT. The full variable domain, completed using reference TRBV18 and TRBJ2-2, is NAGVMQNPRHLVRRRGQEARLRCSPMKGHSHVYWYRQLPEEGLKFMVYLQKENIIDESGMPKERFSAEFPKEGPSILRIQQVVRGDSAAYFCASSPRTNTGELFFGEGSRLTVL.

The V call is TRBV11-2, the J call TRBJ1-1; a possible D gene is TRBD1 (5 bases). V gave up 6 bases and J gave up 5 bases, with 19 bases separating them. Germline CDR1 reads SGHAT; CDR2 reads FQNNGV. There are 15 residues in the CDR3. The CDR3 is CASRGIGVSGTEAFF. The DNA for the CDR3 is TGTGCCAGCAGGGGAATAGGGGTGAGTGGGACTGAAGCTTTCTTT.

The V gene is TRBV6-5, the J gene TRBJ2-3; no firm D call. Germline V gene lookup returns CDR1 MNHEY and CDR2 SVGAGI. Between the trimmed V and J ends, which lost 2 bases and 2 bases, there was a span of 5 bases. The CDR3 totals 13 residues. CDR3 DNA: TGTGCCAGCAGTTACGGGCCCACAGATACGCAGTATTTT. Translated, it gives CASSYGPTDTQYF.

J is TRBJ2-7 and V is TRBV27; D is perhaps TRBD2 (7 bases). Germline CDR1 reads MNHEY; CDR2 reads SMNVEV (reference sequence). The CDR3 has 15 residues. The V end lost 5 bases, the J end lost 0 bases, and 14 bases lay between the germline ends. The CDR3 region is CASSREGGTSYEQYF. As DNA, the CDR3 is TGTGCCAGCAGTCGAGAGGGGGGGACCTCCTACGAGCAGTACTTC.

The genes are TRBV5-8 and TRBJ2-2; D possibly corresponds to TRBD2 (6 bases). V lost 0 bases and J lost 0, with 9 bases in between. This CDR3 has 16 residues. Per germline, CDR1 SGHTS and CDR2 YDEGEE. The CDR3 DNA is TGTGCCAGCAGCTTGGTCCGCGGGGCGAACACCGGGGAGCTGTTTTTT. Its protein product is CASSLVRGANTGELFF.

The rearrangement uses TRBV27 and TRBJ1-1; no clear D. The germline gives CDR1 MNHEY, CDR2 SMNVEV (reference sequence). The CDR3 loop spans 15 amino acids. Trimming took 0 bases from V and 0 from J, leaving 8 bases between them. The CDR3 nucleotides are TGTGCCAGCAGTTTATCAGCACTCATGAACACTGAAGCTTTCTTT. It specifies CASSLSALMNTEAFF.

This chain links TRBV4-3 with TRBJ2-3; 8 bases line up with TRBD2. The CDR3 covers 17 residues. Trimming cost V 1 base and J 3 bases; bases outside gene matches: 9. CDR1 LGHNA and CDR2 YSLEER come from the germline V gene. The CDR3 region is CASSQVIAGGGTDTQYF. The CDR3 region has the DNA TGCGCCAGCAGCCAAGTTATTGCGGGGGGAGGGACAGATACGCAGTATTTT.

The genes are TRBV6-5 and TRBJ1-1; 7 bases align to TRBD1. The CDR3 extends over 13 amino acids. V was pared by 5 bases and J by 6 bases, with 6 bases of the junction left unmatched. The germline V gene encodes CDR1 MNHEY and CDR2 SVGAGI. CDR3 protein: CASSQGGSPEAFF. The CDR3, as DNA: TGTGCCAGCAGTCAGGGGGGTAGCCCTGAAGCTTTCTTT.

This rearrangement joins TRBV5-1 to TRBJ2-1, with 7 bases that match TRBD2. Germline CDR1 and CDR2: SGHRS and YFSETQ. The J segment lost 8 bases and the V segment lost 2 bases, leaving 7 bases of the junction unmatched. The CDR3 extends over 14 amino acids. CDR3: CASSFKRGSDEQFF. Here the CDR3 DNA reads TGCGCCAGCAGCTTCAAGCGGGGAAGCGATGAGCAGTTCTTC.

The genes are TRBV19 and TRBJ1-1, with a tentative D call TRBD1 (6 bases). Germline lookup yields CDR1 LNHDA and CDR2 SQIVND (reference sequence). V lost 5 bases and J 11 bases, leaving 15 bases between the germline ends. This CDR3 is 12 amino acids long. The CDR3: CASSPQGRGAFF. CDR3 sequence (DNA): TGTGCCAGTAGTCCTCAGGGGCGTGGGGCTTTCTTT.

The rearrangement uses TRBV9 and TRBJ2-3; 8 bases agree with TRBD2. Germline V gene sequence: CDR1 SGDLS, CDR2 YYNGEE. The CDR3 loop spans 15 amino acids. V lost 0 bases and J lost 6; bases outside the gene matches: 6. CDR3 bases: TGTGCCAGCAGCGTAGTAAATAGCGGGGTTGATACGCAGTATTTT. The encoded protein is CASSVVNSGVDTQYF. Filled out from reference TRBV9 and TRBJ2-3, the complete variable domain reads DSGVTQTPKHLITATGQRVTLRCSPRSGDLSVYWYQQSLDQGLQFLIQYYNGEERAKGNILERFSAQQFPDLHSELNLSSLELGDSALYFCASSVVNSGVDTQYFGPGTRLTVL.

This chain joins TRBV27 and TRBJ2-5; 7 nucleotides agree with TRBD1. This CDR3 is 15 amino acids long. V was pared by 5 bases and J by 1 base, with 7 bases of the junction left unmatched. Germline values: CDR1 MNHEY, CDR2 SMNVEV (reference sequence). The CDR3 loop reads CASSRTGTVQETQYF. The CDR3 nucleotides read TGTGCCAGCAGTCGAACCGGGACAGTCCAAGAGACCCAGTACTTC.

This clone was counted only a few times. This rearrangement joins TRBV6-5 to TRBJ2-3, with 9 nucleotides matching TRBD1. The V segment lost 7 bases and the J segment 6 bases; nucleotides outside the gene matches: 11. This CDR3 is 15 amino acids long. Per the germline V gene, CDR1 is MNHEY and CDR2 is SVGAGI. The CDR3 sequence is CASKQGQGLGDTQYF. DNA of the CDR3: TGTGCCAGCAAACAAGGACAGGGGTTAGGGGATACGCAGTATTTT.

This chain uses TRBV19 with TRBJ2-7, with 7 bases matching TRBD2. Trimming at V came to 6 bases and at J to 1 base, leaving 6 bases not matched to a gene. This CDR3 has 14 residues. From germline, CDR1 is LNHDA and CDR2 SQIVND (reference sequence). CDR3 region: CASSLAVGSYEQYV. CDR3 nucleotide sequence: TGTGCCAGTAGCCTAGCGGTGGGGTCCTACGAGCAGTACGTC.

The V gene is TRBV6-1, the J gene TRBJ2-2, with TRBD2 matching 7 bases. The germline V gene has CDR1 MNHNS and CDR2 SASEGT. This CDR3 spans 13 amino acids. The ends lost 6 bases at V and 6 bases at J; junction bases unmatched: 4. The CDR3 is CASRGLGAGELFF. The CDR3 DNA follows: TGTGCCAGCAGAGGACTAGGAGCCGGGGAGCTGTTTTTT.

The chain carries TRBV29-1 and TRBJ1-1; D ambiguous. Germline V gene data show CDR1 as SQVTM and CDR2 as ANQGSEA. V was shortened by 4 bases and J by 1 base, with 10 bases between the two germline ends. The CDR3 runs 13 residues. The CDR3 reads CSVVRQTNTEAFF. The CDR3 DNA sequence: TGCAGCGTTGTGCGGCAGACGAACACTGAAGCTTTCTTT. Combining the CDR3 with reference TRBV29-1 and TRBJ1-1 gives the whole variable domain SAVISQKPSRDICQRGTSLTIQCQVDSQVTMMFWYRQQPGQSLTLIATANQGSEATYESGFVIDKFPISRPNLTFSTLTVSNMSPEDSSIYLCSVVRQTNTEAFFGQGTRLTVV.

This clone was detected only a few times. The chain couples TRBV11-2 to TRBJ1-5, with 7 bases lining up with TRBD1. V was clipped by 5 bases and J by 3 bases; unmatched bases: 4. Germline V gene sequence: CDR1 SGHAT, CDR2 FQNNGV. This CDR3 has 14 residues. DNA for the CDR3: TGTGCCAGCAGCCGACAGGGATCCAATCAGCCCCAGCATTTT. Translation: CASSRQGSNQPQHF.

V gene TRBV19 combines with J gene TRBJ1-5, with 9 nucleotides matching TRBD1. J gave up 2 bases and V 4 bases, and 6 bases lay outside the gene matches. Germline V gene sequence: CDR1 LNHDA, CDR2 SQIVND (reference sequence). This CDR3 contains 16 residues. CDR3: CASSTTQGAGNQPQHF. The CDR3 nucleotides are TGTGCCAGTAGTACCACACAGGGGGCGGGCAATCAGCCCCAGCATTTT.

The CDR3 DNA is TGTGCCACATTTGCGGGGGGGGGAAACATTCAGTACTTC. It is translated as CATFAGGGNIQYF. The chain couples TRBV10-3 to TRBJ2-4; 9 nucleotides agree with TRBD2. V gave up 10 bases and J gave up 6 bases; unmatched junction bases: 7. Per the germline V gene, CDR1 is ENHRY and CDR2 is SYGVKD. The CDR3 covers 13 residues.

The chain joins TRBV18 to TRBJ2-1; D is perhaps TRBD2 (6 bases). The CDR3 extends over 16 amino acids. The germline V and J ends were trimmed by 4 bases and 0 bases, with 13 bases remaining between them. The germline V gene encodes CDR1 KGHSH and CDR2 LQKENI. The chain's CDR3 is CASSLRGALSYNEQFF. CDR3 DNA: TGTGCCAGCTCACTCCGCGGGGCCCTCTCCTACAATGAGCAGTTCTTC.

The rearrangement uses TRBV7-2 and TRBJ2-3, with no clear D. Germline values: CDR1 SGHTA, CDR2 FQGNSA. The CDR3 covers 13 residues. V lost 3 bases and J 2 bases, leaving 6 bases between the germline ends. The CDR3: CASSFRLTDTQYF. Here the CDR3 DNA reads TGTGCCAGCAGCTTTCGACTCACAGATACGCAGTATTTT.

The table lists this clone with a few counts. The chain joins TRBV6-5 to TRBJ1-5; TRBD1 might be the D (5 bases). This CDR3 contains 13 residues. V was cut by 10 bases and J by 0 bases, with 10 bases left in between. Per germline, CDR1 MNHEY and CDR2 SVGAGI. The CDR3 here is CATGGGSNQPQHF. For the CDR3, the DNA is TGTGCCACTGGGGGAGGTAGCAATCAGCCCCAGCATTTT.

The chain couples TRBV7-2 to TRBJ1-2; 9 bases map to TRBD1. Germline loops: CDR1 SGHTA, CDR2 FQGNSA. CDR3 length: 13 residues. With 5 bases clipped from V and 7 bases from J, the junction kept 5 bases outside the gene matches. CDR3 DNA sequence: TGTGCCAGCAGCCGGGACAGGGAGAGTGGCTACACCTTC. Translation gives CASSRDRESGYTF.